This entry lists 8 T cell receptor beta chains sequenced from one sample in a study of shared clonotypes between healthy human individuals. Clones were read by immunoSEQ multiplex PCR, and TCRdb kept only the in-frame ones, dropping some. The repertoire consists of approximately 2,000,000 clones, with 90% to 95% occurring once and the leading ten covering 1.5% to 2%. Naive-designated CD8 cells lacked CD45RO, were positively enriched for CCR7, and omitted terminally differentiated effector memory CD45RA+ cells. The sequencing sample was made of naive CD8+ T cells from PBMCs. The source of these receptors is a man younger than 35 in good health. Some clones in this sample may be carry-over from other donors' samples.

The chain is built from TRBV5-4 and TRBJ1-2; 7 nucleotides line up with TRBD1. CDR3 size: 16 residues. Germline CDR1 reads SGHNT; CDR2 reads YYREEE (reference sequence). Trimming took 4 bases from V and 1 from J; bases not matched to a gene: 10. CDR3: CASSRPEDRSNYGYTF. The CDR3 nucleotides are TGTGCCAGCAGCCGCCCCGAGGACAGGAGTAACTATGGCTACACCTTC.

V usage is TRBV27 and J usage is TRBJ1-5; D is uncertain. This CDR3 has 13 amino acids. Germline CDR1 MNHEY, CDR2 SMNVEV (reference sequence). Trimming took 5 bases from V and 9 from J, leaving 14 bases between them. In DNA form, the CDR3 reads TGTGCCAGCAGTCTTAGTTACGGTGGGCCCCAGCATTTT. Protein product: CASSLSYGGPQHF.

This chain links TRBV7-9 with TRBJ2-5, with D possibly matching TRBD2 (6 bases). Between the trimmed V and J ends, which lost 3 bases and 9 bases, there was a span of 11 bases. Looked up from germline, CDR1 is SEHNR and CDR2 is FQNEAQ (reference sequence). CDR3 length: 12 residues. CDR3 sequence reads: CASSLGRDPQYF. CDR3 bases: TGTGCCAGCAGCTTGGGGCGGGATCCCCAGTACTTC.

This chain links TRBV19 with TRBJ2-7, with TRBD1 identical over 9 bases. With 7 bases clipped from V and 4 bases from J, the junction kept 8 bases outside the gene matches. This CDR3 comprises 14 residues. Germline V gene data show CDR1 as LNHDA and CDR2 as SQIVND (reference sequence). CDR3 in DNA: TGTGCCAGTACCCCGGGGACAGGGATTTACGAGCAGTACTTC. Its translation is CASTPGTGIYEQYF. Looking up the rest from reference TRBV19 and TRBJ2-7 gives the full variable domain: DGGITQSPKYLFRKEGQNVTLSCEQNLNHDAMYWYRQDPGQGLRLIYYSQIVNDFQKGDIAEGYSVSREKKESFPLTVTSAQKNPTAFYLCASTPGTGIYEQYFGPGTRLTVT.

CDR3 in amino acids: CASSYGGRMNTEAFF. Written as DNA, the CDR3 is TGTGCCAGCAGTTACGGGGGACGGATGAACACTGAAGCTTTCTTT. This rearrangement joins TRBV6-5 to TRBJ1-1; maybe TRBD1 (5 bases). From germline, CDR1 is MNHEY and CDR2 SVGAGI. CDR3 size: 15 residues. V was shortened by 2 bases and J by 0 bases, with 10 bases between the two germline ends.

The CDR3, as DNA: TGTGCCGCGGGAGCGGGAGGGCCATTTCTGCACAATGAGCAGTTCTTC. It is translated as CAAGAGGPFLHNEQFF. This rearrangement joins TRBV15 to TRBJ2-1; TRBD2 matches at 10 bases. CDR3 length: 16 amino acids. Germline V gene lookup returns CDR1 LNHNV and CDR2 YYDKDF (reference sequence). Losses at the gene ends were 11 bases for V and 5 bases for J; bases not matched to a gene: 15.

The genes are TRBV7-3 and TRBJ2-1; D not certain. Trimming took 1 base from V and 8 from J, leaving 6 bases between them. The CDR3 length is 12 residues. CDR1 is SGHTA and CDR2 is FQGTGA in the germline V gene. CDR3 bases: TGTGCCAGCAGCTTAAGATGGGATGAGCAGTTCTTC. Amino acids: CASSLRWDEQFF.

The chain uses TRBV6-5 and TRBJ2-4, with 9 bases aligning to TRBD2. The CDR3 spans 14 residues. Germline CDR1 reads MNHEY; CDR2 reads SVGAGI. Trimming took 3 bases from V and 6 from J; bases not matched to a gene: 3. The DNA for the CDR3 is TGTGCCAGCAGTTATGGCGGGAGGGGAAACATTCAGTACTTC. It translates to CASSYGGRGNIQYF.